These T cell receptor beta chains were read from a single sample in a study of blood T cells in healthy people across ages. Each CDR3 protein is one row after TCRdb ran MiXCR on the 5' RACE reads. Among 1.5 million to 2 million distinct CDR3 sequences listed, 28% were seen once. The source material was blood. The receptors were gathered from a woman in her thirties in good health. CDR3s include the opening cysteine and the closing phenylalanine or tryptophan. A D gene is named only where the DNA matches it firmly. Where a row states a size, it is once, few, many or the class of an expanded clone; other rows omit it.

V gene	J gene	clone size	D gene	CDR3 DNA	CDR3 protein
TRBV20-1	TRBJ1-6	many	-	TGCAGTGCTCAGAGGGACGGTGAGAATTCACCCCTCCACTTT	CSAQRDGENSPLHF
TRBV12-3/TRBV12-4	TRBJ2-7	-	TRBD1	TGTGCCAGCAGTTGCCATCAGGGGGCCTACGAGCAGTACTTC	CASSCHQGAYEQYF
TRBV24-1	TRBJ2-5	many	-	TGTGCCACCAGTGATCGCAGGTCCCAAGAGACCCAGTACTTC	CATSDRRSQETQYF
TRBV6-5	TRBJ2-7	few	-	TGTGCCACCACCCGAACAGGGATGTACGAGCAGTACTTC	CATTRTGMYEQYF
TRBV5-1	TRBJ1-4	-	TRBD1	TGCGCCAGCAGCTCCGGGACAGACATCGCCGAAAAACTGTTTTTT	CASSSGTDIAEKLFF
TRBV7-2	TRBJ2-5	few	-	TGTGCCAGCAGCTCGCGTACGGAGCAGTACTTC	CASSSRTEQYF
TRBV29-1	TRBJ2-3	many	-	TGCAGCGTTGGGCCTAGCGGCACAGATACGCAGTATTTT	CSVGPSGTDTQYF
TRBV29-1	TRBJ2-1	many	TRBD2	TGCAGCGAGAGGACTAGCGGGGGGGCGCTAAATGAGCAGTTCTTC	CSERTSGGALNEQFF
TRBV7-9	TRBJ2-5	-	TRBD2	TGTGCCAGCAGACCTACTAGCGGGAAAGAGACCCAGTACTTC	CASRPTSGKETQYF
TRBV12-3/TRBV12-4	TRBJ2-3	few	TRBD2	TGTGCCAGCCGCCTAGCGGGAGACCACCGCACAGATACGCAGTATTTT	CASRLAGDHRTDTQYF
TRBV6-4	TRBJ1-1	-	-	TGTGCCAGCAGCCAATCATCAACCGGGGGCACTGAAGCTTTCTTT	CASSQSSTGGTEAFF
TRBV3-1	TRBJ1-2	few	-	TGTGCCAGCAGCCAAGTCGAGTTTTTTGGCTACACCTTC	CASSQVEFFGYTF
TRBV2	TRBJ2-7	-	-	TGTGCCAGCAAACCACAGGGCTACGAGCAGTACTTC	CASKPQGYEQYF
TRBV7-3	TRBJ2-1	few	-	TGTGCCAGCAGCTTACTCGGGGGCTCCTACAATGAGCAGTTCTTC	CASSLLGGSYNEQFF
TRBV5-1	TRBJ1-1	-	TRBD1	TGCGCCAGCAGCCCCGGACAGGGGGGATGGACTGAAGCTTTCTTT	CASSPGQGGWTEAFF
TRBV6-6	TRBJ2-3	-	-	TGTGCCAGCAGGTCCTCAGGGGCCACAGATACGCAGTATTTT	CASRSSGATDTQYF
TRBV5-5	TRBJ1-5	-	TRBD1	TGTGCCAGCAGTTCCACGGGACAGGGGGGACAGCCCCAGCATTTT	CASSSTGQGGQPQHF
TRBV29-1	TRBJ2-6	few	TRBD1	TGCAGCGCTGGGACAGAAAGCTCTGGGGCCAACGTCCTGACTTTC	CSAGTESSGANVLTF
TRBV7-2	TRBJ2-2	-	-	TGTGCCAGCAGGTCTAGGACTGATGCGCAGGAGCTGTTTTTT	CASRSRTDAQELFF
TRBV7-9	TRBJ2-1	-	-	TGTGCCAGCAGCTTATTTGGCCTCAATGAGCAGTTCTTC	CASSLFGLNEQFF